The 22 T cell receptor beta chains below were found in one sample sequenced in a study of CD4 T cells in relation to SARS-CoV-2 and coronaviruses. Before the COVID-19 pandemic, during about 2011-2019, CD4+ T cells were taken from unexposed donors. The cells were cultured for over eight days before CD4+ T cells were isolated. Their specific antigens are unknown. TCRdb's copy holds only in-frame clones and misses some; the assay was immunoSEQ multiplex PCR. The sample comprises around 25,000 clones, less than 75% of which are singletons, and roughly 18% rests with the top ten. The sample taken for sequencing was CD4+ T cells from PBMCs, cultured in vitro. The receptors were gathered from a human donor in good health.

This clone came up once. This chain connects TRBV18 to TRBJ2-5, with D maybe TRBD2 (6 bases). In germline, CDR1 is KGHSH, CDR2 LQKENI. This CDR3 spans 13 amino acids. V dropped 4 bases and J dropped 4 bases, with 10 bases sitting between them. Here the CDR3 reads CASSLGSGETQYF. The DNA for the CDR3 is TGTGCCAGCTCACTCGGTAGCGGAGAGACCCAGTACTTC.

This chain connects TRBV2 to TRBJ2-7; TRBD2 agrees at 13 bases. CDR3 length equals 14 residues. The J segment lost 7 bases and the V segment lost 9 bases, leaving 9 bases of the junction unmatched. Germline CDR1 SNHLY, CDR2 FYNNEI. CDR3 in DNA: TGTGCCAGTACGGGACTAGCGGGACCAGAAGAGCAGTACTTC. As protein: CASTGLAGPEEQYF.

The chain employs TRBV19 and TRBJ2-3; the match to TRBD1 covers 9 bases. V lost 4 bases to trimming and J lost 4 bases; unmatched junction nucleotides: 9. CDR3 size: 16 residues. Germline CDR1 LNHDA, CDR2 SQIVND (reference sequence). CDR3 residues: CASSRLRTGVADTQYF. For the CDR3, the DNA is TGTGCCAGTAGTAGGCTCCGGACAGGGGTGGCAGATACGCAGTATTTT.

The chain couples TRBV2 to TRBJ2-5; 8 bases map to TRBD1. From germline, CDR1 is SNHLY and CDR2 FYNNEI. The CDR3 extends over 18 amino acids. V lost 5 bases, J lost 4 bases, and 18 bases stayed unmatched. CDR3 amino acids: CASSSRRDRGPEGETQYF. In DNA form, the CDR3 reads TGTGCCAGCAGTTCTCGACGCGACAGGGGCCCAGAGGGAGAGACCCAGTACTTC.

The chain employs TRBV12-3 or TRBV12-4 and TRBJ1-1, with a weak D call TRBD1 (5 bases). The CDR3 is 11 residues long. Deletions cut 5 bases from V and 11 bases from J, with 12 bases between. The CDR3 bases are TGTGCCAGCAGTCGAGGGGCGGCGGCTTTCTTT. Translation gives CASSRGAAAFF.

V gene TRBV6-5 combines with J gene TRBJ2-7; 7 bases match TRBD1. The CDR3 has 15 residues. Germline assignment: CDR1 MNHEY and CDR2 SVGAGI. Unmatched junction bases numbered 10, after V lost 5 bases and J lost 3 bases. The CDR3 loop is CASSLDRDPIYEQYF. Here the CDR3 DNA reads TGTGCCAGCAGTCTCGACAGGGATCCTATCTACGAGCAGTACTTC.

The chain recombines TRBV2 with TRBJ2-5, with D perhaps TRBD1 (5 bases). The CDR3 has 13 residues. The V gene's germline CDR1 is SNHLY and CDR2 FYNNEI. Trimming cost V 7 bases and J 6 bases, with 15 bases left between them. DNA of the CDR3: TGTGCCAGCAAAGTAGCCAGGGCGCAGACCCAGTACTTC. Encoded protein: CASKVARAQTQYF.

Points on this clone: At one end the junction does not follow the germline gene, possibly because of a read error. This chain links TRBV3-1 (or the pseudogene TRBV3-2) with TRBJ1-1; TRBD1 aligns across 7 bases. Per the germline V gene, CDR1 is LGHDT and CDR2 is YNNKEL (reference sequence). This CDR3 region has 15 residues. Written as DNA, the CDR3 is TGTGCCAGCAGCCAAGCTCTACAGGGGAACTCTGAAGCTTTCTTT. It codes for CASSQALQGNSEAFF.

The chain recombines TRBV27 with TRBJ2-2; tentatively, D is TRBD1 (6 bases). The CDR3 totals 19 residues. The V end lost 1 base, the J end lost 1 base, and 19 bases lay between the germline ends. Germline V gene sequence: CDR1 MNHEY, CDR2 SMNVEV (reference sequence). The CDR3 loop is CASSLLARGWEKNTGELFF. The CDR3 DNA reads as TGTGCCAGCAGTTTATTGGCCAGGGGCTGGGAGAAGAACACCGGGGAGCTGTTTTTT.

This clone was found once. The chain employs TRBV18 and TRBJ2-7; D unclear. Between the trimmed V and J ends, which lost 2 bases and 1 base, there was a span of 9 bases. This CDR3 spans 14 amino acids. CDR1 KGHSH and CDR2 LQKENI come from the germline V gene. In DNA form, the CDR3 reads TGTGCCAGCTCACCAGACGGACCGTCCTACGAGCAGTACTTC. This sequence encodes CASSPDGPSYEQYF.

J is TRBJ2-7 and V is TRBV14; 8 positions match TRBD2. The CDR3 is made up of 16 amino acids. CDR1 SGHDN and CDR2 FVKESK come from the germline V gene. V gave up 4 bases and J gave up 2 bases; unmatched junction bases: 10. The DNA for the CDR3 is TGTGCCAGCAGCCGCTTGAGCGGGAGTTCTCCCTACGAGCAGTACTTC. Amino acids: CASSRLSGSSPYEQYF.

This chain joins TRBV7-9 and TRBJ2-7; no clear D. Germline-derived CDR1 and CDR2 are SEHNR and FQNEAQ (reference sequence). Trimming cost V 5 bases and J 5 bases, with 10 bases left between them. CDR3 size: 12 residues. The CDR3 here is CASSLDSHEQYF. The CDR3 DNA reads TGTGCCAGCAGCCTAGACTCTCACGAGCAGTACTTC.

The V gene is TRBV13, the J gene TRBJ1-2, with D possibly being TRBD1 (5 bases). The CDR3 has 15 residues. Germline V gene sequence: CDR1 PRHDT, CDR2 FYEKMQ (reference sequence). The ends were cut back, 5 bases at V and 4 bases at J, with 17 bases in the middle. The CDR3 sequence: CASSQRPRGSYGYTF. The CDR3 DNA follows: TGTGCCAGCAGCCAAAGACCTCGGGGGTCCTATGGCTACACCTTC.

The chain couples TRBV4-2 to TRBJ1-6; 7 bases are shared with TRBD1. Germline lookup yields CDR1 LGHNA and CDR2 YNFKEQ. V was pared by 0 bases and J by 11 bases, with 1 base of the junction left unmatched. The CDR3 sequence is 13 residues long. Written as DNA, the CDR3 is TGTGCCAGCAGCCAAGAAACAGGGGCACCCCTCCACTTT. It codes for CASSQETGAPLHF.

V usage is TRBV7-2 and J usage is TRBJ2-7; possible D gene TRBD2, 5 bases. This CDR3 region has 13 residues. Germline assignment: CDR1 SGHTA and CDR2 FQGNSA. The V end was cut by 3 bases, the J end by 3 bases, with 9 bases between. This CDR3 is CASSFTRGYEQYF. The CDR3, as DNA: TGTGCCAGCAGCTTCACCCGGGGCTACGAGCAGTACTTC.

The genes are TRBV27 and TRBJ1-6; D unclear. CDR1 is MNHEY, CDR2 SMNVEV, per germline (reference sequence). This CDR3 contains 15 residues. Trimming took off 0 bases at V and 10 bases at J, with 13 bases between the two ends. CDR3 amino acids: CASSLSKVQPSPLHF. The CDR3 DNA sequence: TGTGCCAGCAGTTTATCGAAGGTACAGCCGTCACCCCTCCACTTT.

The gene calls are TRBV28 and TRBJ1-2; D unclear. Germline CDR1 is MDHEN and CDR2 is SYDVKM. The germline V and J ends were trimmed by 6 bases and 8 bases, with 16 bases remaining between them. The CDR3 is 13 residues long. The DNA of the CDR3 is TGTGCCAGCAGCCAAGCGGCGTCGAGGGGCTACACCTTC. Translating gives CASSQAASRGYTF.

The gene calls are TRBV4-1 and TRBJ2-7; possibly TRBD1 or TRBD2 for D (5 bases each). There are 14 residues in the CDR3. The V gene's germline CDR1 is MGHRA and CDR2 YSYEKL. Trimming took off 1 base at V and 6 bases at J, with 13 bases between the two ends. As DNA, the CDR3 is TGCGCCAGCAGCCAAGTCAAACAGGAGGCCGAGCAGTACTTC. Its translation: CASSQVKQEAEQYF.

V is TRBV6-5 and J is TRBJ2-1; 9 nucleotides match TRBD2. The CDR3 extends over 14 amino acids. In germline, CDR1 is MNHEY, CDR2 SVGAGI. V was clipped by 6 bases and J by 8 bases; unmatched bases: 8. DNA of the CDR3: TGTGCCAGCAGCCTGACTAGCGGTTTTTATGAGCAGTTCTTC. The encoded protein is CASSLTSGFYEQFF.

The V gene is TRBV14, the J gene TRBJ1-1; a weak D match, TRBD1 (6 bases). Looked up from germline, CDR1 is SGHDN and CDR2 is FVKESK. The CDR3 is 14 residues long. V was pared by 5 bases and J by 7 bases, with 17 bases between. DNA for the CDR3: TGTGCCAGCAGCTTACAGGGAGGGTCCATTGAAGCTTTCTTT. Its protein product is CASSLQGGSIEAFF.

The V call is TRBV6-1, the J call TRBJ2-1; the match to TRBD2 covers 7 bases. V lost 3 bases, J lost 6 bases, and 5 bases stayed unmatched. Germline lookup yields CDR1 MNHNS and CDR2 SASEGT. This CDR3 is 14 amino acids long. The CDR3 sequence: CASSEGEGPNEQFF. The CDR3 nucleotides are TGTGCCAGCAGTGAGGGGGAGGGCCCCAATGAGCAGTTCTTC.

The V gene is TRBV7-9, the J gene TRBJ2-1; D ambiguous. CDR1 is SEHNR and CDR2 is FQNEAQ in the germline V gene (reference sequence). V lost 5 bases to trimming and J lost 2 bases, with 13 bases between them. The CDR3 runs 15 residues. The CDR3 here is CASSLHPITYNEQFF. CDR3 in DNA: TGTGCCAGCAGCCTTCACCCTATCACCTACAATGAGCAGTTCTTC.